Listed below are T cell receptor beta chains from one sample, sequenced in a study of blood T cell repertoires in COVID-19. The repertoire was sequenced with immunoSEQ multiplex PCR; TCRdb's copy has only in-frame clones and lacks some. Here the sample spans 50,000 or so clones, about three quarters being singletons. The specimen sequenced was peripheral blood. These receptors were obtained from a human donor with active or convalescent COVID-19. The donor label of this sample is uncertain. CDR3s include the opening cysteine and the closing phenylalanine or tryptophan. A D gene is named only where the DNA matches it firmly. Clone sizes are given selectively: once, few, many, or a class where the clone is expanded.

v_call: TRBV27
d_call: NA
j_call: TRBJ1-6
clone_size: NA
cdr3_aa: CASSLPPRGSPLHF
cdr3_nt: TGTGCCAGCAGTTTACCCCCACGAGGATCACCCCTCCACTTT

v_call: TRBV7-3
d_call: NA
j_call: TRBJ2-2
clone_size: NA
cdr3_aa: CASSFGGGNTGELFF
cdr3_nt: TGTGCCAGCAGCTTCGGGGGAGGTAACACCGGGGAGCTGTTTTTT

v_call: TRBV7-2
d_call: NA
j_call: TRBJ1-5
clone_size: NA
cdr3_aa: CASSRDNQPQHF
cdr3_nt: TGTGCCAGCAGCCGAGATAACCAGCCCCAGCATTTT

v_call: TRBV5-5
d_call: TRBD1
j_call: TRBJ2-1
clone_size: once
cdr3_aa: CASSPGQGVDNEQFF
cdr3_nt: TGTGCCAGCAGCCCAGGACAGGGAGTGGACAATGAGCAGTTCTTC

v_call: TRBV11-3
d_call: TRBD1
j_call: TRBJ1-4
clone_size: few
cdr3_aa: CASSLADRGSLFF
cdr3_nt: TGTGCCAGCAGTTTAGCCGACAGGGGCTCACTGTTTTTT

v_call: TRBV5-4
d_call: NA
j_call: TRBJ1-5
clone_size: once
cdr3_aa: CASSLDANQPQHF
cdr3_nt: TGTGCCAGCAGCTTGGACGCGAATCAGCCCCAGCATTTT

v_call: TRBV6-1
d_call: TRBD1
j_call: TRBJ1-6
clone_size: NA
cdr3_aa: CASKPGQDNSPLHF
cdr3_nt: TGTGCCAGCAAGCCGGGACAGGATAATTCACCCCTCCACTTT

v_call: TRBV6-2/TRBV6-3
d_call: NA
j_call: TRBJ2-7
clone_size: NA
cdr3_aa: CASSYPPRAGSYEQYF
cdr3_nt: TGTGCCAGCAGTTACCCCCCGAGGGCCGGTTCCTACGAGCAGTACTTC

v_call: TRBV3-1/TRBV3-2
d_call: NA
j_call: TRBJ2-3
clone_size: NA
cdr3_aa: CASSQVPTSTDTQYF
cdr3_nt: TGTGCCAGCAGCCAAGTTCCAACTAGCACAGATACGCAGTATTTT

v_call: TRBV23-1
d_call: TRBD2
j_call: TRBJ2-3
clone_size: once
cdr3_aa: CASRDNNLRRGGADTQYF
cdr3_nt: TGCGCCAGCAGGGACAACAATCTCAGACGGGGAGGGGCAGATACGCAGTATTTT

v_call: TRBV5-1
d_call: NA
j_call: TRBJ2-5
clone_size: NA
cdr3_aa: CASSPGSGQETQYF
cdr3_nt: TGCGCCAGCAGCCCGGGGTCGGGGCAAGAGACCCAGTACTTC

v_call: TRBV5-8
d_call: TRBD1
j_call: TRBJ2-4
clone_size: few
cdr3_aa: CASSFDRGNIQYF
cdr3_nt: TGTGCCAGCAGTTTCGACAGGGGCAACATTCAGTACTTC

v_call: TRBV2
d_call: NA
j_call: TRBJ1-5
clone_size: NA
cdr3_aa: CASSEFHPGNSNQPQHF
cdr3_nt: TGTGCCAGCAGTGAATTTCATCCTGGCAATAGCAATCAGCCCCAGCATTTT

v_call: TRBV29-1
d_call: NA
j_call: TRBJ2-5
clone_size: NA
cdr3_aa: CSVGSPSETQYF
cdr3_nt: TGCAGCGTTGGGAGTCCGAGCGAGACCCAGTACTTC

v_call: TRBV29-1
d_call: TRBD2
j_call: TRBJ2-5
clone_size: NA
cdr3_aa: CSVEWGLAPQETQYF
cdr3_nt: TGCAGCGTTGAATGGGGACTAGCGCCCCAAGAGACCCAGTACTTC

v_call: TRBV5-1
d_call: NA
j_call: TRBJ2-5
clone_size: NA
cdr3_aa: CASSSGLTRGETQYF
cdr3_nt: TGCGCCAGCAGCTCGGGACTCACGAGAGGGGAGACCCAGTACTTC

v_call: TRBV6-5
d_call: TRBD2
j_call: TRBJ2-1
clone_size: NA
cdr3_aa: CASSTRDGEGNEQFF
cdr3_nt: TGTGCCAGCAGCACCCGGGACGGGGAGGGCAATGAGCAGTTCTTC

v_call: TRBV27
d_call: TRBD1
j_call: TRBJ2-2
clone_size: NA
cdr3_aa: CASNLVAGGTGELFF
cdr3_nt: TGTGCCAGCAATCTTGTGGCAGGGGGCACCGGGGAGCTGTTTTTT

v_call: TRBV6-5
d_call: NA
j_call: TRBJ2-2
clone_size: once
cdr3_aa: CASIMRAPNTGELFF
cdr3_nt: TGTGCCAGCATAATGCGGGCCCCGAACACCGGGGAGCTGTTTTTT

v_call: TRBV19
d_call: TRBD1
j_call: TRBJ2-1
clone_size: NA
cdr3_aa: CASSIRLGQYYNEQFF
cdr3_nt: TGTGCCAGTAGTATAAGGTTGGGACAGTACTACAATGAGCAGTTCTTC

v_call: TRBV4-2
d_call: TRBD2
j_call: TRBJ2-3
clone_size: NA
cdr3_aa: CASSQQLAGGTDTQYF
cdr3_nt: TGTGCCAGCAGCCAGCAACTAGCGGGGGGGACAGATACGCAGTATTTT

v_call: TRBV6-6
d_call: NA
j_call: TRBJ1-4
clone_size: medium-sized
cdr3_aa: CASRAKNEKLFF
cdr3_nt: TGTGCCAGCAGGGCAAAAAATGAAAAACTGTTTTTT

v_call: TRBV5-4
d_call: TRBD2
j_call: TRBJ2-1
clone_size: NA
cdr3_aa: CASRGTSGNNEQFF
cdr3_nt: TGTGCCAGCAGGGGGACTAGCGGGAACAATGAGCAGTTCTTC

v_call: TRBV19
d_call: TRBD2
j_call: TRBJ2-7
clone_size: NA
cdr3_aa: CASRGGPGLVSYEQYF
cdr3_nt: TGTGCCAGTCGGGGGGGGCCGGGACTAGTCTCCTACGAGCAGTACTTC

v_call: TRBV3-1/TRBV3-2
d_call: TRBD2
j_call: TRBJ2-7
clone_size: NA
cdr3_aa: CASSQDEQPLSGGGYEQYF
cdr3_nt: TGTGCCAGCAGCCAAGATGAACAGCCACTCAGCGGGGGAGGCTACGAGCAGTACTTC

v_call: TRBV5-1
d_call: NA
j_call: TRBJ2-6
clone_size: NA
cdr3_aa: CASSLEPAGLFSGANVLTF
cdr3_nt: TGCGCCAGCAGCTTGGAACCAGCGGGCCTATTTTCTGGGGCCAACGTCCTGACTTTC

v_call: TRBV5-3
d_call: TRBD1
j_call: TRBJ1-6
clone_size: NA
cdr3_aa: CARSVQGGDSPLHF
cdr3_nt: TGTGCCAGAAGCGTTCAGGGGGGAGATTCACCCCTCCACTTT

v_call: TRBV10-1
d_call: NA
j_call: TRBJ2-2
clone_size: NA
cdr3_aa: CASSESRGGVGELFF
cdr3_nt: TGCGCCAGCAGTGAGTCGAGAGGGGGTGTAGGGGAGCTGTTTTTT

v_call: TRBV18
d_call: NA
j_call: TRBJ1-2
clone_size: once
cdr3_aa: CASSKNLGGTEGYTF
cdr3_nt: TGTGCCAGCTCAAAAAATCTGGGGGGGACGGAAGGCTACACCTTC

v_call: TRBV9
d_call: NA
j_call: TRBJ2-2
clone_size: NA
cdr3_aa: CASSVGDSYTGELFF
cdr3_nt: TGTGCCAGCAGCGTAGGGGACTCCTACACCGGGGAGCTGTTTTTT

v_call: TRBV19
d_call: NA
j_call: TRBJ1-1
clone_size: NA
cdr3_aa: CASRSHMNTEAFF
cdr3_nt: TGTGCCAGTCGGAGCCATATGAACACTGAAGCTTTCTTT

v_call: TRBV13
d_call: NA
j_call: TRBJ2-3
clone_size: NA
cdr3_aa: CASSPRDSSTDTQYF
cdr3_nt: TGTGCCAGCAGCCCCCGGGACTCGAGCACAGATACGCAGTATTTT

v_call: TRBV12-3/TRBV12-4
d_call: NA
j_call: TRBJ2-5
clone_size: many
cdr3_aa: CASSRGLQTQYF
cdr3_nt: TGTGCCAGCAGCCGGGGACTCCAGACCCAGTACTTC

v_call: TRBV27
d_call: NA
j_call: TRBJ1-1
clone_size: few
cdr3_aa: CASSSPMNTEAFF
cdr3_nt: TGTGCCAGCAGTTCCCCTATGAACACTGAAGCTTTCTTT

v_call: TRBV3-1/TRBV3-2
d_call: NA
j_call: TRBJ2-1
clone_size: NA
cdr3_aa: CASSRGGVASEQFF
cdr3_nt: TGTGCCAGCAGCCGAGGCGGGGTGGCCTCGGAGCAGTTCTTC

v_call: TRBV7-3
d_call: NA
j_call: TRBJ2-1
clone_size: NA
cdr3_aa: CASSSSYGGSGYNEQFF
cdr3_nt: TGTGCCAGCAGCTCTTCCTATGGTGGGAGCGGTTACAATGAGCAGTTCTTC

v_call: TRBV5-4
d_call: NA
j_call: TRBJ2-3
clone_size: NA
cdr3_aa: CASSLMERRTDTQYF
cdr3_nt: TGTGCCAGCAGTTTAATGGAGAGGAGGACAGATACGCAGTATTTT

v_call: TRBV2
d_call: TRBD1
j_call: TRBJ2-1
clone_size: NA
cdr3_aa: CASRAGQGYNEQFF
cdr3_nt: TGTGCCAGCAGAGCGGGACAGGGGTACAATGAGCAGTTCTTC

v_call: TRBV19
d_call: TRBD2
j_call: TRBJ2-1
clone_size: NA
cdr3_aa: CASGGLAGGLNEQFF
cdr3_nt: TGTGCCAGTGGGGGACTAGCGGGAGGGCTCAATGAGCAGTTCTTC

v_call: TRBV18
d_call: NA
j_call: TRBJ1-1
clone_size: NA
cdr3_aa: CASSQGQPNTEAFF
cdr3_nt: TGTGCCAGCTCCCAAGGACAGCCGAACACTGAAGCTTTCTTT

v_call: TRBV4-1
d_call: NA
j_call: TRBJ1-5
clone_size: NA
cdr3_aa: CASSQGGGSHQPQHF
cdr3_nt: TGCGCCAGCAGCCAAGGGGGAGGCTCCCATCAGCCCCAGCATTTT

v_call: TRBV4-1
d_call: TRBD2
j_call: TRBJ2-3
clone_size: NA
cdr3_aa: CASSQAPAGGSGDTQYF
cdr3_nt: TGCGCCAGCAGCCAGGCACCAGCGGGAGGATCGGGAGATACGCAGTATTTT

v_call: TRBV18
d_call: NA
j_call: TRBJ1-2
clone_size: NA
cdr3_aa: CASSPEGGNYGYTF
cdr3_nt: TGTGCCAGCTCACCAGAGGGCGGGAACTATGGCTACACCTTC

v_call: TRBV14
d_call: TRBD1
j_call: TRBJ1-2
clone_size: NA
cdr3_aa: CASSVRDREGYTF
cdr3_nt: TGTGCCAGCAGCGTCCGGGACAGGGAGGGCTACACCTTC

v_call: TRBV19
d_call: TRBD1
j_call: TRBJ1-1
clone_size: NA
cdr3_aa: CASSLDRGHTEAFF
cdr3_nt: TGTGCCAGTAGTCTAGACAGGGGACACACTGAAGCTTTCTTT

v_call: TRBV2
d_call: NA
j_call: TRBJ1-6
clone_size: few
cdr3_aa: CASRADNSPLHF
cdr3_nt: TGTGCCAGCAGGGCCGATAATTCACCCCTCCACTTT